This T cell receptor (beta chain) came from a study of T cell responses to AZD1222 COVID-19 vaccine (dated by TCRdb to the early 2020s). Regarding the study in general: AZD1222 recipients with second doses at about 4 weeks or about 12 weeks were pooled, because spike-specific TCR depth and breadth did not differ between schedules. TCR sequencing covered approximately 230 trial participants: 200 to 210 given two doses of AZD1222 and about 26 given two doses of MenACWY control vaccine. Trial participants were enrolled into age subgroups of 18-55, 56-69 and 70-plus years, which contained approximately 150, 28 and 58 TCR-sequenced participants, respectively. Points the paper makes about the study in general: Most participants were white British and females outnumbered males, and the authors suggested that clonal diversity may have been underestimated. Conclusions about previously exposed vaccinees are limited, since just 5 to 7 AZD1222 recipients were seropositive for SARS-CoV-2 at baseline. No day 14 peak-response samples were available, so repertoires were characterized only after the peak T cell response. Epitopes outside the regions mutated in the B.1.351 and B.1.1.7 variants were reportedly recognized by nearly half of the unique spike-specific TCRs. The whole spike protein was spanned by vaccine-associated CD4 TCRs, and dominant responses were seen in regions 160-218 and 743-854. The 56-69-year group was small, and its depth increase did not reach significance, likely because of low power. A significant rise in spike-specific TCR breadth and depth was observed after two AZD1222 doses relative to day 0 and relative to MenACWY recipients.

Comments on this clone: The target of this receptor is not known. No base qualities exist here, and no much larger clone lies one base off it.

Explained via the paper, the time point label denotes: baseline before first vaccination. Vaccinee samples came from UK trials COV001 and COV002, including a single-blind randomized controlled phase 2/3 trial of AZD1222 (ChAdOx1 nCoV-19) in healthy adults. For TCRbeta chain sequencing, PBMC samples were collected from trial participants at day 0 and at day 28 after the second dose. The CDR3 regions of human TCRbeta chains were analyzed by immunosequencing. Per the source publication's procedure: Repertoire TCRs were matched against a reference library of SARS-CoV-2-specific TCRs generated with the MIRA antigen-specificity platform. Breadth was defined as the fraction of unique TCRs that were SARS-CoV-2-associated, and depth was defined as the fraction of total T cells that were SARS-CoV-2-associated. Using the MIRA data, every spike-specific TCR was mapped to the spike region that the TCR reacted to and assigned to either a CD4 or a CD8 class. Log10-transformed breadth and depth values were compared by one-way ANOVA with Sidak's multiple comparisons tests. TCRdb carries this immuneACCESS record with in-frame sequences only. Its versions omit some clonotypes, under half of them owing to an unresolved V gene in the studies checked, with the rest unexplained. That table gives V, J and clone size, and the DNA gave D and trimming. The sample table shows approximately 64,000 clones, and over 80% are seen once. Under 7.5% of the sample is held by the ten biggest clonotypes.

The sample in question was peripheral blood, obtained on day 0 of AZD1222 vaccination. The TCR was taken from an adult in good health.

DNA sequence: TGTGCCAGCAGCCCCGGGGGGACCTATGGCTACACCTTC. This codes for CASSPGGTYGYTF. The rearranged segments are TRBV3-1 (or the pseudogene TRBV3-2) and TRBJ1-2; D gene: possibly TRBD1, on 5 matching bases. From cysteine to phenylalanine, the CDR3 is 13 amino acids long. Only CDR3 DNA remains: 39 bases, in frame from the first base. Relative to germline, V is 4 bases shorter and J is 4 bases shorter, with 10 bases between their ends. CDR1 is given as LGHDT and CDR2 as YNNKEL, both from the germline V gene (reference sequence).